Listed here are 12 T cell receptor beta chains from one sample, sequenced in a study of tumor-infiltrating lymphocytes in primary liver carcinoma. Germline DNA was also extracted, and blood RNA was taken from unsorted whole blood. TCR beta cDNA came from 400 to 500 ng total RNA, primed with a constant-region primer. ARM-PCR, slightly modified, supplied the TCR beta libraries through three nested multiplex PCR rounds. TRBV1-TRBV30 forward primers paired with a C-beta reverse primer were used in the first two PCR rounds, which ran roughly 11 cycles each. TCRdb re-called the multiplex PCR reads through MiXCR, storing one row per CDR3 protein. Altogether about 300,000 distinct CDR3 sequences are present, about 62% being singletons, with the ten largest covering about 8.4%. Material: peripheral blood. All receptors derive from a man aged 35-49 years with primary liver carcinoma and hepatitis B virus infection.

With regard to this clonotype: This may be a read error, as it is one base from a much larger clone. This chain links TRBV29-1 with TRBJ2-1, with TRBD2 identical over 10 bases. The CDR3 contains 18 residues. V lost 8 bases to trimming and J lost 4 bases; unmatched junction nucleotides: 20. Germline assignment: CDR1 SQVTM and CDR2 ANQGSEA. The CDR3 loop is CSLGGRRTSGNRYNEQFF. CDR3 nucleotides: TGCAGCCTTGGAGGCAGGCGCACTAGCGGGAATCGGTACAATGAGCAGTTCTTC.

Details on this clonotype: The CDR3 ends on some other residue instead of the conserved phenylalanine or tryptophan, so this is likely a read error. The rearrangement joins TRBV5-4 to TRBJ1-1; D is unclear. The CDR3 runs 12 residues. V lost 5 bases, J lost 4 bases, and 9 bases lay in between. CDR1 is SGHNT and CDR2 is YYREEE in the germline V gene (reference sequence). The CDR3 reads CASRGSGTEAFL. CDR3 DNA: TGTGCCAGCAGAGGGAGTGGCACTGAAGCTTTCCTT.

Details on this clonotype: Since a much larger clone is just one base distant, this may be a read error. The genes are TRBV4-2 and TRBJ2-4, with TRBD2 identical over 11 bases. This CDR3 has 17 residues. Looked up from germline, CDR1 is LGHNA and CDR2 is YNFKEQ. CDR3: CANSQGAGLAEKNIQYF. CDR3 nucleotides: TGTGCCAACAGCCAAGGTGCGGGACTAGCGGAAAAAAACATTCAGTACTTC.

A note on this clonotype: A much larger clone is a single base away; this may be a read error. The chain links TRBV5-5 to TRBJ1-4, with 7 nucleotides matching TRBD1. CDR1 SGHKS and CDR2 YYEKEE come from the germline V gene (reference sequence). The CDR3 is made up of 14 amino acids. The J segment lost 8 bases and the V segment lost 7 bases, leaving 11 bases of the junction unmatched. The CDR3 coding sequence is TGTGCCAGCTGCCTCCAGGGGGTGGGGGAAAAACTGTTTTTT. It specifies CASCLQGVGEKLFF.

The CDR3 sequence: CASIDRDSYTGELFF. The CDR3 DNA is TGTGCCAGCATCGACCGGGACTCTTACACCGGGGAGCTGTTTTTT. This chain uses TRBV6-6 with TRBJ2-2; D is possibly TRBD2 (6 bases). Deletions cut 7 bases from V and 3 bases from J, with 15 bases between. This CDR3 region has 15 residues. The germline gives CDR1 MNHNY, CDR2 SVGAGI (reference sequence).

This clonotype was found a few times. V and J are TRBV4-3 and TRBJ2-7; D is tentatively TRBD1 or TRBD2 (5 bases each). V lost 4 bases, J lost 2 bases, and 12 bases lay in between. The CDR3 spans 14 residues. From germline, CDR1 is LGHNA and CDR2 YSLEER. CDR3 amino acids: CASSRYRDPYEQYF. The CDR3 DNA follows: TGCGCCAGCAGCCGGTACCGGGACCCCTACGAGCAGTACTTC.

On this clonotype: A junction end diverges from the germline sequence, so it may reflect a read error. As DNA, the CDR3 is TGCGCCAGCAGCGGATCCGGGACGGTAGGAAACACCACATATTTT. This translates into CASSGSGTVGNTTYF. The chain is built from TRBV5-1 and TRBJ1-3; possible D gene TRBD1, 5 bases. CDR3 length equals 15 residues. Germline CDR1 and CDR2: SGHRS and YFSETQ.

This chain uses TRBV10-2 with TRBJ2-7; no reliable D call. The germline V gene encodes CDR1 WSHSY and CDR2 SAAADI. The CDR3 covers 13 residues. V lost 6 bases to trimming and J lost 3 bases, with 12 bases between them. The CDR3 DNA reads as TGCGCCAGCAGGGGGATAGGTGACTACGAGCAGTACTTC. Translation gives CASRGIGDYEQYF.

Turning to this clonotype: A clone one base away is much larger, so this may be a read error. This chain joins TRBV6-2 or TRBV6-3 and TRBJ2-1; D is unclear. Germline lookup yields CDR1 MNHEY and CDR2 SVGEGT. V was shortened by 10 bases and J by 7 bases, with 23 bases between the two germline ends. The length of the CDR3 is 15 residues. CDR3 sequence reads: CANSPLFDGRNEQFF. CDR3 nucleotide sequence: TGTGCCAACAGCCCGCTTTTTGACGGAAGGAATGAGCAGTTCTTC.

This clonotype was counted only a few times. Given a much more abundant clone one base away, this may be a read error. The V call is TRBV6-5, the J call TRBJ2-2; D is perhaps TRBD2 (6 bases). Germline CDR1 and CDR2: MNHEY and SVGAGI. This CDR3 is 14 amino acids long. The CDR3 DNA follows: TGTGCCAGCAGTTACGCCCCAGGGTCCGGGGGGCTGTTTTTT. It encodes CASSYAPGSGGLFF.

In the case of this clonotype: No conserved phenylalanine or tryptophan ends this CDR3, so it is likely a read error. The chain uses TRBV29-1 and TRBJ1-2; D remains unclear. The CDR3 loop spans 11 amino acids. Trimming pared 5 bases from V and 6 bases from J, leaving 10 bases between. The germline V gene encodes CDR1 SQVTM and CDR2 ANQGSEA. The DNA for the CDR3 is TGCAGCGTTCGCTCCGGTCATGGCTACACCATC. This translates into CSVRSGHGYTI.

The V call is TRBV5-1, the J call TRBJ2-3; D possibly corresponds to TRBD2 (6 bases). Trimming cost V 0 bases and J 5 bases, with 16 bases left between them. CDR1 SGHRS and CDR2 YFSETQ come from the germline V gene. This CDR3 is 16 amino acids long. CDR3 sequence: CASSLGLTGAVDTQYF. CDR3 nucleotides: TGCGCCAGCAGCTTGGGACTAACGGGAGCGGTAGATACGCAGTATTTT.